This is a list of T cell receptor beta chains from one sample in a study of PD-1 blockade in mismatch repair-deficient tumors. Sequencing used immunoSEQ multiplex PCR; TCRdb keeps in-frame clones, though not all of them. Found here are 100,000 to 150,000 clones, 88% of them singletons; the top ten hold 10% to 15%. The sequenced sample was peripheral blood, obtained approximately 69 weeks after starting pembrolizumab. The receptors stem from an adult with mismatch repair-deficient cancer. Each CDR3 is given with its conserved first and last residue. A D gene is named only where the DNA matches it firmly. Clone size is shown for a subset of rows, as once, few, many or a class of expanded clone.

TGTGCCAGCAGTCTCCTCCGGGACAGGGGGCCGAGCACTGAAGCTTTCTTT | CASSLLRDRGPSTEAFF | TRBJ1-1 | NA | TRBD1 | TRBV28
TGCGCCAGCAGCCAAGTTGCCGGACTAGCGGGAGGTTCCTCCTACAATGAGCAGTTCTTC | CASSQVAGLAGGSSYNEQFF | TRBJ2-1 | once | TRBD2 | TRBV4-1
TGTGCTAGCAGCTCCGGGACTAGCGGGAAGGGCACCGGGGAGCTGTTTTTT | CASSSGTSGKGTGELFF | TRBJ2-2 | NA | TRBD2 | TRBV7-7
TGTGCCAGCACGAACAGGGGCGATGGGGCCCAGTACTTC | CASTNRGDGAQYF | TRBJ2-5 | NA | TRBD1 | TRBV28
TGCGCCAGCAGCATCTACTGGGAGAGCGGGAGATCCGGGGAGCTGTTTTTT | CASSIYWESGRSGELFF | TRBJ2-2 | NA | TRBD2 | TRBV5-1
TGTGCCAGCAGCTTGACAGGCTTGGGCTATGGCTACACCTTC | CASSLTGLGYGYTF | TRBJ1-2 | NA | NA | TRBV11-2
TGTGCCAGCAGTGAAGGAGGGGGTCCTAACTATGGCTACACCTTC | CASSEGGGPNYGYTF | TRBJ1-2 | NA | NA | TRBV2
TGTGCCAGTAGTAGTCTCCCCGGACAGTCTCGTGGTAATGAAAAACTGTTTTTT | CASSSLPGQSRGNEKLFF | TRBJ1-4 | NA | NA | TRBV19
TGTGCTAGTGGTTTCCTACTGGACAGGAAAAACTCCTACGAGCAGTACTTC | CASGFLLDRKNSYEQYF | TRBJ2-7 | NA | TRBD1 | TRBV12-5
TGTGCCAGCAGAGGAGGGAGGGCTCTTAACTATGGCTACACCTTC | CASRGGRALNYGYTF | TRBJ1-2 | NA | NA | TRBV11-3
TGTGCCAGCAGTGACCCCAGGGTCCCAGATACGCAGTATTTT | CASSDPRVPDTQYF | TRBJ2-3 | NA | NA | TRBV25-1
TGTGCCAGCCGGACGGACAGCTACCCGATCATGAACACTGAAGCTTTCTTT | CASRTDSYPIMNTEAFF | TRBJ1-1 | NA | NA | TRBV28
TGTGCCAGCAGCTTAGGGTTGGCGGGACGAGGGCCCCGGGAGACCCAGTACTTC | CASSLGLAGRGPRETQYF | TRBJ2-5 | NA | NA | TRBV7-2
TGTGCCAGCAGTAGAGGACAGGCGGAGACCCAGTACTTC | CASSRGQAETQYF | TRBJ2-5 | NA | TRBD1 | TRBV6-1
TGTGCCAGCAGCTCCCGCTACGAGCAGTACTTC | CASSSRYEQYF | TRBJ2-7 | few | NA | TRBV7-9
TGTGCCATCAGTGAGGGTAGCGGGAGGGCCTACGAGCAGTACTTC | CAISEGSGRAYEQYF | TRBJ2-7 | NA | TRBD2 | TRBV10-3
TGTGCCAGCAGCCCTCGCGGGACTAGCGGGACCAATGAGCAGTTCTTC | CASSPRGTSGTNEQFF | TRBJ2-1 | NA | TRBD2 | TRBV7-2
TGCGCCAGCAGCTCTCGGACTAGCGGGTACAATGAGCAGTTCTTC | CASSSRTSGYNEQFF | TRBJ2-1 | once | TRBD2 | TRBV5-1
TGTGCCAGCAGTTACTTCTACCGGGACAGGGACGAAAAACTGTTTTTT | CASSYFYRDRDEKLFF | TRBJ1-4 | NA | TRBD1 | TRBV6-5
TGTGCCAGCAGCGCATACCCGTCAGATACGCAGTATTTT | CASSAYPSDTQYF | TRBJ2-3 | few | NA | TRBV5-8
TGTGCCAGCAGTGAAACTGGGACACCCGGAAACACCATATATTTT | CASSETGTPGNTIYF | TRBJ1-3 | NA | NA | TRBV25-1
TGTGCCAGCAGCTTGGTGCTAGCGGGAGAGCTCGAGCAGTACTTC | CASSLVLAGELEQYF | TRBJ2-7 | NA | TRBD2 | TRBV5-5
TGTGCCAGCAGCTTATCGGTGGGAAAGACCGGGGAGCTGTTTTTT | CASSLSVGKTGELFF | TRBJ2-2 | NA | NA | TRBV7-6
TGCGCCAGCAGCCGACAAGCGGGAGGCGGAGATACGCAGTATTTT | CASSRQAGGGDTQYF | TRBJ2-3 | once | TRBD2 | TRBV4-1
TGTGCCAGCGGTTCTCGTGAGACCCAGTACTTC | CASGSRETQYF | TRBJ2-5 | NA | NA | TRBV2
TGTGCCAGCAGCAAGACCGGGACAAACAACTACGAGCAGTACTTC | CASSKTGTNNYEQYF | TRBJ2-7 | large | NA | TRBV6-5
TGTGCCAGCAGACCCTACATGAACACTGAAGCTTTCTTT | CASRPYMNTEAFF | TRBJ1-1 | NA | NA | TRBV6-6
TGTGCCAGCAGCCAAGAGGCCAGGGGGGTGGACATTCAGTACTTC | CASSQEARGVDIQYF | TRBJ2-4 | NA | NA | TRBV14
TGTGCCACCAGCAGCAGAATAGAGCCGTGGGAGACCCAGTACTTC | CATSSRIEPWETQYF | TRBJ2-5 | NA | NA | TRBV15
TGTGCCAGTAGTTCTGAACCGAGGGCCACAGATACGCAGTATTTT | CASSSEPRATDTQYF | TRBJ2-3 | NA | NA | TRBV19
TGTGCCAGCAGTCAAGGGGTCCCCTACGAGCAGTACTTC | CASSQGVPYEQYF | TRBJ2-7 | NA | NA | TRBV27
TGCGCCAGCAGGCCCGGGACGGGCTCCTACGAGCAGTACTTC | CASRPGTGSYEQYF | TRBJ2-7 | NA | NA | TRBV5-1
TGTGCCAGCAGTTACTCGATAACTGGAAACACCATATATTTT | CASSYSITGNTIYF | TRBJ1-3 | NA | NA | TRBV6-5
TGCGCCAGCAGCTTGGTGGCAGTGGGGGACCAGTACTTC | CASSLVAVGDQYF | TRBJ2-5 | NA | NA | TRBV5-1
TGCGCCAGCAGTGAGCCTAGACAGTCCAATGAGCAGTTCTTC | CASSEPRQSNEQFF | TRBJ2-1 | once | NA | TRBV10-2
TGTGCCAGCAGCGAACCCCGGGGGAGCTCCTACAATGAGCAGTTCTTC | CASSEPRGSSYNEQFF | TRBJ2-1 | NA | NA | TRBV13